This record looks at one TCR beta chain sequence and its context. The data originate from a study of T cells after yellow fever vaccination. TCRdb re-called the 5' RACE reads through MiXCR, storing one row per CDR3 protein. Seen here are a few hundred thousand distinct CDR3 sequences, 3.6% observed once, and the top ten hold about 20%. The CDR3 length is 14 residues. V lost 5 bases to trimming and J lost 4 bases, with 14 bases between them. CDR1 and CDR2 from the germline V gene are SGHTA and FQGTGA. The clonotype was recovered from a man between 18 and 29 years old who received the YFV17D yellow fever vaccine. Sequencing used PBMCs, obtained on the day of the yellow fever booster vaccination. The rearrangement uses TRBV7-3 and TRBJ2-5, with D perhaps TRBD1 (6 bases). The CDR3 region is CASSPNRDRETQYF. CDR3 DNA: TGTGCCAGCAGCCCAAACAGGGATAGAGAGACCCAGTACTTC.